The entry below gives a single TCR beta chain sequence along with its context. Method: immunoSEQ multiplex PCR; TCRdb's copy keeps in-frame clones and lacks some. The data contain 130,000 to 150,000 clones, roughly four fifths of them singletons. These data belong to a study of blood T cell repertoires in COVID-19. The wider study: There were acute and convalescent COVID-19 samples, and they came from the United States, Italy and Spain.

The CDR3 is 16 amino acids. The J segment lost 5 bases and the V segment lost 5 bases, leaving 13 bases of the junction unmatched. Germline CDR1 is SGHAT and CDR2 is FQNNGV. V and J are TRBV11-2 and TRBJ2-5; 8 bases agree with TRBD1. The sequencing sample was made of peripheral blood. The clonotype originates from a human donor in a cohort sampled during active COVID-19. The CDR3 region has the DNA TGTGCCAGCAGCCATACAGGGGGACCCCTCGGGGAGACCCAGTACTTC. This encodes CASSHTGGPLGETQYF. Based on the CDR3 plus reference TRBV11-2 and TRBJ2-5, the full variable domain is EAGVAQSPRYKIIEKRQSVAFWCNPISGHATLYWYQQILGQGPKLLIQFQNNGVVDDSQLPKDRFSAERLKGVDSTLKIQPAKLEDSAVYLCASSHTGGPLGETQYFGPGTRLLVL.